The 16 T cell receptor beta chains reported below all come from one sample, sequenced in a study of response to subunit inactivated influenza vaccine. TCRdb independently ran MiXCR on the RT-PCR reads; one entry per CDR3 protein. This table has fewer than 700,000 distinct CDR3 sequences, approximately 12% appearing once. Sequenced material: PBMCs from blood, taken roughly 45 days after vaccination. All receptors derive from a man between 50 and 59 years old who received an inactivated influenza vaccine.

The sample holds a few counts of this clonotype. The chain is built from TRBV15 and TRBJ2-5; D is undetermined. This CDR3 has 13 residues. Germline assignment: CDR1 LNHNV and CDR2 YYDKDF (reference sequence). V lost 4 bases and J lost 7, with 13 bases in between. The CDR3 protein is CATSTDSRGTQYF. The CDR3 nucleotides are TGTGCCACCAGCACCGACTCCCGAGGGACCCAGTACTTC.

This clonotype occurred a few times. The chain carries TRBV20-1 and TRBJ2-7; possible D gene TRBD2, 5 bases. The CDR3 covers 13 residues. The V and J ends lost 3 bases and 6 bases respectively, with 15 bases between them. CDR1 and CDR2 from the germline V gene are DFQATT and SNEGSKA (reference sequence). The CDR3 spells CSARGIARGEQYF. As DNA, the CDR3 is TGCAGTGCTAGGGGGATAGCCCGGGGCGAGCAGTACTTC.

This clonotype was observed a handful of times. The genes are TRBV5-5 and TRBJ2-7; possible D gene TRBD1, 5 bases. V shed 0 bases and J shed 0 bases, with 13 bases lying between them. Germline assignment: CDR1 SGHKS and CDR2 YYEKEE (reference sequence). This CDR3 contains 16 residues. In nucleotides, the CDR3 is TGTGCCAGCAGCTTGGAGGGGCCGTTCAGCTCCTACGAGCAGTACTTC. Its protein is CASSLEGPFSSYEQYF.

This clonotype was seen only a few times. The chain employs TRBV7-9 and TRBJ2-3; 7 bases agree with TRBD1. V shed 5 bases, J shed 2 bases, and the junction held 4 bases outside the gene matches. In germline, CDR1 is SEHNR, CDR2 FQNEAQ (reference sequence). The CDR3 loop spans 14 amino acids. CDR3 residues: CASSKQGLTDTQYF. The CDR3 coding sequence is TGTGCCAGCAGCAAACAGGGGCTCACAGATACGCAGTATTTT.

The chain joins TRBV29-1 to TRBJ2-4; no reliable D call. With 4 bases removed from V and 0 bases from J, the gap between germline ends came to 7 bases. The CDR3 length is 13 residues. CDR1 is SQVTM and CDR2 is ANQGSEA in the germline V gene. DNA for the CDR3: TGCAGCGTTGGTATGGTAGCCAAAAACATTCAGTACTTC. Protein: CSVGMVAKNIQYF.

The chain carries TRBV3-1 and TRBJ2-7; D possibly uses TRBD1 or TRBD2 (5 bases each). V dropped 6 bases and J dropped 2 bases, with 5 bases sitting between them. This CDR3 has 11 amino acids. The V gene's germline CDR1 is LGHDT and CDR2 YNNKEL (reference sequence). CDR3 amino acids: CASRGAYEQYF. The CDR3 coding sequence is TGTGCCAGCAGGGGGGCCTACGAGCAGTACTTC.

This clonotype has just a few counts. The chain links TRBV7-9 to TRBJ2-5; 10 positions agree with TRBD1. The trim removed 6 bases at V and 2 bases at J, leaving 9 bases unmatched. Germline assignment: CDR1 SEHNR and CDR2 FQNEAQ (reference sequence). The CDR3 loop spans 16 amino acids. This CDR3 is CASSPDRGRWQETQYF. In DNA form, the CDR3 reads TGTGCCAGCAGTCCTGACAGGGGGCGATGGCAAGAGACCCAGTACTTC.

V is TRBV4-2 and J is TRBJ2-3; tentative D call: TRBD2 (6 bases). V was cut by 4 bases and J by 4 bases, with 18 bases left in between. Germline V lookup: CDR1 LGHNA, CDR2 YNFKEQ. This CDR3 is 16 amino acids long. The CDR3 region has the DNA TGTGCCAGCAGCCCCTCGACGGGAGTTCTCCCAGATACGCAGTATTTT. Its protein product is CASSPSTGVLPDTQYF.

The rearrangement uses TRBV7-9 and TRBJ2-3; 11 nucleotides agree with TRBD2. In germline, CDR1 is SEHNR, CDR2 FQNEAQ (reference sequence). V shed 7 bases and J 14 bases; nucleotides not matched to a gene: 11. CDR3 length equals 13 residues. In DNA, the CDR3 is TGTGCCAGCACACTAGCGGGGGCCGCTTTAGGGTATTTT. It encodes CASTLAGAALGYF.

This clonotype was counted many times. The rearrangement uses TRBV10-3 and TRBJ2-2, with D maybe TRBD2 (5 bases). The V end lost 0 bases, the J end lost 5 bases, and 10 bases lay between the germline ends. In germline, CDR1 is ENHRY, CDR2 SYGVKD. This CDR3 is 15 amino acids long. CDR3 sequence reads: CAISESRAGTGELFF. The CDR3, as DNA: TGTGCCATCAGTGAGTCGAGGGCCGGGACCGGGGAGCTGTTTTTT.

This clonotype was seen a handful of times. The chain recombines TRBV20-1 with TRBJ2-1; 7 positions match TRBD1. CDR1 DFQATT and CDR2 SNEGSKA come from the germline V gene (reference sequence). The V and J ends lost 1 base and 7 bases, in that order; junction bases with no gene match: 4. This CDR3 region has 13 residues. The CDR3: CSARAGGSNEQFF. CDR3 DNA sequence: TGCAGTGCTAGAGCAGGGGGTTCAAATGAGCAGTTCTTC.

This clonotype was seen only a few times. This chain joins TRBV21-1 and TRBJ2-3; the D call of TRBD1 is as the table states it, not checked on the DNA. TRBV21-1 is labeled a pseudogene. The CDR3 sequence is 15 residues long. CDR3 loop: CASSKAGGGTDTQYF. The CDR3 coding sequence is TGTGCCAGCAGCAAAGCAGGGGGGGGCACAGATACGCAGTATTTT.

This rearrangement joins TRBV6-1 to TRBJ1-6; TRBD1 matches 9 bases. Germline V CDR1 and CDR2: MNHNS, SASEGT. The CDR3 is 14 residues long. Trimming cost V 6 bases and J 10 bases; bases outside gene matches: 7. The CDR3 sequence: CASSSGTGISPLHF. The CDR3 DNA follows: TGTGCCAGCAGCTCCGGGACAGGGATCTCACCCCTCCACTTT.

This clonotype was found many times. The gene calls are TRBV12-3 or TRBV12-4 and TRBJ2-5; D uncertain. The CDR3 extends over 13 amino acids. Trimming pared 1 base from V and 4 bases from J, leaving 7 bases between. The CDR3 region is CASSLGAAETQYF. CDR3 DNA sequence: TGTGCCAGCAGTTTAGGGGCAGCAGAGACCCAGTACTTC.

This rearrangement joins TRBV5-1 to TRBJ2-7; perhaps TRBD2 as D (7 bases). Germline V CDR1 and CDR2: SGHRS, YFSETQ. The CDR3 extends over 15 amino acids. V shed 4 bases and J shed 0 bases, with 14 bases lying between them. CDR3 loop: CASSPRGGLSYEQYF. The CDR3, as DNA: TGCGCCAGCAGCCCCCGCGGGGGCCTCTCCTACGAGCAGTACTTC.

This clonotype was recorded many times. The chain carries TRBV12-3 or TRBV12-4 and TRBJ1-6; no firm D call. This CDR3 spans 14 amino acids. V gave up 7 bases and J gave up 8 bases, with 15 bases separating them. CDR3 bases: TGTGCCAGCAAGAGAGGTACCAACCATTCACCCCTCCACTTT. It codes for CASKRGTNHSPLHF.